The T cell receptor (beta chain) under discussion was sequenced for a study of OX40 agonist ivuxolimab in advanced cancers. Study-wide background: Prior therapy, whether anti-PD-1, anti-PD-L1 or anti-CTLA-4, was allowed, and approximately 40% had some.

Study results and limitations: Also present in some nonresponders was a low level of normalized T-cell clonal expansion.

A word on this clone: The antigen remains unidentified.

J gave up 4 bases and V 7 bases, and 6 bases lay outside the gene matches. The CDR3 length is 15 residues. Per the germline V gene, CDR1 is SGHRS and CDR2 is YFSETQ. Data came from immunoSEQ multiplex PCR; TCRdb stores just in-frame clones and leaves some out. The repertoire holds about 50,000 clones, with nearly 90% as singletons. Sequences were derived from CD4+ or CD8+ T cells sorted from blood, sampled in a trial of the OX40 agonist ivuxolimab. This rearrangement joins TRBV5-1 to TRBJ2-1; 12 bases match TRBD2. The clonotype originates from an adult with an advanced solid tumor such as melanoma, head and neck, liver or kidney cancer. The CDR3 region has the DNA TGCGCCAGCCAAAATGGACTAGCGGGGTACAATGAGCAGTTCTTC. This encodes CASQNGLAGYNEQFF.